The 27 T cell receptor beta chains below were found in one sample sequenced in a study of neoadjuvant anti-PD-1 for oral cavity cancer. The table came from immunoSEQ multiplex PCR; TCRdb's copy has only in-frame clones and leaves some out. Of tens of thousands of clones listed, over 70% are singletons. The material was PBMCs, obtained before nivolumab (anti-PD-1) treatment. These receptors originate from a person aged 35-79 years with oral cavity squamous cell carcinoma.

V usage is TRBV7-9 and J usage is TRBJ2-7; 11 bases fit TRBD2. The CDR3 loop spans 18 amino acids. The J segment lost 5 bases and the V segment lost 6 bases, leaving 18 bases of the junction unmatched. Germline lookup yields CDR1 SEHNR and CDR2 FQNEAQ (reference sequence). As DNA, the CDR3 is TGTGCCAGCAGAGAACAGGGATTTGGGACTAGCGGTAAAGACGAGCAGTACTTC. This sequence encodes CASREQGFGTSGKDEQYF.

This chain connects TRBV19 to TRBJ1-2; tentative D call: TRBD1 (5 bases). Germline CDR1 reads LNHDA; CDR2 reads SQIVND (reference sequence). V lost 3 bases, J lost 4 bases, and 15 bases lay in between. The length of the CDR3 is 15 residues. DNA for the CDR3: TGTGCCAGTAGTATGAGGGGACGTCCGTCCTATGGCTACACCTTC. Translation gives CASSMRGRPSYGYTF.

In this sample, this clone turned up once. The chain combines TRBV6-1 with TRBJ1-5; no reliable D call. This CDR3 is built from 13 residues. The V gene lost 7 bases and the J gene lost 0 bases, with 7 bases spanning the gap. CDR1 is MNHNS and CDR2 is SASEGT in the germline V gene. The CDR3 coding sequence is TGTGCCAGCATCGGGGATAGCAATCAGCCCCAGCATTTT. This translates into CASIGDSNQPQHF.

The V call is TRBV7-2, the J call TRBJ2-6; D gene uncertain. CDR1 is SGHTA and CDR2 is FQGNSA in the germline V gene. The length of the CDR3 is 13 residues. V was clipped by 3 bases and J by 3 bases, with 3 bases between them. This chain's CDR3 is CASSFLGANVLTF. CDR3 DNA sequence: TGTGCCAGCAGCTTTCTTGGGGCCAACGTCCTGACTTTC.

V and J are TRBV30 and TRBJ1-1; no reliable D call. The germline gives CDR1 GTSNPN, CDR2 SVGIG (reference sequence). V lost 0 bases to trimming and J lost 7 bases, with 12 bases between them. The CDR3 has 13 amino acids. As DNA, the CDR3 is TGTGCCTGGAGTGTAAATCAAGACGGTGAAGCTTTCTTT. Translated: CAWSVNQDGEAFF.

The chain has TRBV27 and TRBJ2-1; 8 positions match TRBD2. After removal of 5 bases from V and 8 bases from J, the junction contained 14 bases not matched to a gene. From germline, CDR1 is MNHEY and CDR2 SMNVEV (reference sequence). This CDR3 spans 16 amino acids. CDR3 loop: CASSRDPGLVVHEQFF. In nucleotides, the CDR3 is TGTGCCAGCAGTCGAGATCCGGGACTAGTTGTCCATGAGCAGTTCTTC.

The V and J genes are TRBV30 and TRBJ2-1; 9 nucleotides line up with TRBD2. This CDR3 has 14 residues. The germline V gene has CDR1 GTSNPN and CDR2 SVGIG (reference sequence). Trimming took 2 bases from V and 6 from J; bases not matched to a gene: 5. This chain's CDR3 is CAWSTSGFGNEQFF. CDR3 DNA: TGTGCCTGGAGTACTAGCGGGTTTGGCAATGAGCAGTTCTTC.

This chain uses TRBV18 with TRBJ1-6; TRBD1 aligns across 9 bases. The CDR3 consists of 15 residues. Germline values: CDR1 KGHSH, CDR2 LQKENI. V trimming: 1 base; J trimming: 9 bases; junction bases outside the gene matches: 4. The CDR3 here is CASSPRGQGISPLHF. The CDR3 DNA reads TGTGCCAGCTCACCACGTGGACAGGGGATTTCACCCCTCCACTTT.

The chain uses TRBV27 and TRBJ2-5; D uncertain. V lost 5 bases, J lost 1 base, and 8 bases lay in between. The CDR3 spans 13 residues. Germline lookup yields CDR1 MNHEY and CDR2 SMNVEV (reference sequence). In nucleotides, the CDR3 is TGTGCCAGCAGTCTAGACTCCCAAGAGACCCAGTACTTC. Amino acids: CASSLDSQETQYF.

This sequence joins TRBV5-1 and TRBJ2-3, with D perhaps given as TRBD1 or TRBD2 (6 bases each). The V end lost 0 bases, the J end lost 0 bases, and 11 bases lay between the germline ends. Germline loops: CDR1 SGHRS, CDR2 YFSETQ. The CDR3 contains 16 residues. CDR3 amino acids: CASSLGGTPSTDTQYF. The CDR3 bases are TGCGCCAGCAGCTTGGGCGGGACACCTAGCACAGATACGCAGTATTTT.

This clone has at least ten counts. The rearrangement uses TRBV6-4 and TRBJ1-5; D uncertain. Germline V gene sequence: CDR1 MRHNA, CDR2 SNTAGT. The CDR3 runs to 13 residues. Trimming left V 6 bases short and J 0 bases short, with 6 bases between. CDR3 protein: CASSSDSNQPQHF. In nucleotides, the CDR3 is TGTGCCAGCAGCTCCGATAGCAATCAGCCCCAGCATTTT.

This sequence joins TRBV6-6 and TRBJ2-5, with D possibly being TRBD2 (6 bases). Per the germline V gene, CDR1 is MNHNY and CDR2 is SVGAGI (reference sequence). CDR3 length: 14 residues. With 1 base removed from V and 0 bases from J, the gap between germline ends came to 6 bases. The chain's CDR3 is CASSYWDYQETQYF. In nucleotides, the CDR3 is TGTGCCAGCAGTTACTGGGACTACCAAGAGACCCAGTACTTC.

Here the CDR3 DNA reads TGTGCCAGCAGCGCCCCTGGAGATGGGGTCGAAAAACTGTTTTTT. Residues: CASSAPGDGVEKLFF. The chain couples TRBV9 to TRBJ1-4; unclear D gene. V lost 3 bases to trimming and J lost 8 bases, with 17 bases between them. CDR1 and CDR2 (germline): SGDLS, YYNGEE. This CDR3 has 15 residues.

The chain employs TRBV30 and TRBJ2-3, with D possibly TRBD2 on 5 matching bases. Trimming took 0 bases from V and 3 from J, leaving 10 bases between them. The germline V gene has CDR1 GTSNPN and CDR2 SVGIG (reference sequence). The CDR3 totals 14 residues. The CDR3 region has the DNA TGTGCCTGGAGTGTCATGAGGACTACAGATACGCAGTATTTT. Its protein product is CAWSVMRTTDTQYF.

CDR3 coding DNA: TGCGCCAGCAGCTCTCCCAGCACTGAAGCTTTCTTT. As protein: CASSSPSTEAFF. V gene TRBV5-1 combines with J gene TRBJ1-1; unclear D gene. Trimming left V 3 bases short and J 4 bases short, with 7 bases between. The CDR3 contains 12 residues. Germline V gene lookup returns CDR1 SGHRS and CDR2 YFSETQ.

The V and J genes are TRBV11-2 and TRBJ2-2; 9 nucleotides match TRBD2. Unmatched junction bases numbered 3, after V lost 5 bases and J lost 2 bases. Germline CDR1 reads SGHAT; CDR2 reads FQNNGV. CDR3 length: 15 residues. This CDR3 is CASSRLAENTGELFF. Written as DNA, the CDR3 is TGTGCCAGCAGCCGACTAGCGGAAAACACCGGGGAGCTGTTTTTT. Complete variable domain (other parts from reference TRBV11-2 and TRBJ2-2): EAGVAQSPRYKIIEKRQSVAFWCNPISGHATLYWYQQILGQGPKLLIQFQNNGVVDDSQLPKDRFSAERLKGVDSTLKIQPAKLEDSAVYLCASSRLAENTGELFFGEGSRLTVL.

The count of this clone is one. The V gene is TRBV15, the J gene TRBJ1-2, with D uncertain. The CDR3 is 12 amino acids. CDR1 and CDR2 (germline): LNHNV, YYDKDF (reference sequence). V was clipped by 0 bases and J by 8 bases, with 7 bases between them. As DNA, the CDR3 is TGTGCCACCAGCAGAGATCGTGACGGCTACACCTTC. This translates into CATSRDRDGYTF.

The V gene is TRBV5-1, the J gene TRBJ1-1, with D uncertain. The CDR3 loop spans 14 amino acids. Germline V gene data show CDR1 as SGHRS and CDR2 as YFSETQ. Trimming pared 3 bases from V and 0 bases from J, leaving 9 bases between. For the CDR3, the DNA is TGCGCCAGCAGCTCCCGGGTCCTGAACACTGAAGCTTTCTTT. It specifies CASSSRVLNTEAFF.

This chain connects TRBV5-1 to TRBJ2-2; 7 positions agree with TRBD1. The CDR3 consists of 14 residues. Germline CDR1 and CDR2: SGHRS and YFSETQ. V lost 4 bases and J lost 4; bases outside the gene matches: 4. CDR3 DNA: TGCGCCAGCAGCCAGGGACAGCGCACCGGGGAGCTGTTTTTT. Its translation is CASSQGQRTGELFF.

V is TRBV7-9 and J is TRBJ1-4, with D perhaps matching TRBD1 (5 bases). The CDR3 sequence is 14 residues long. Germline loops: CDR1 SEHNR, CDR2 FQNEAQ (reference sequence). Trimming pared 1 base from V and 8 bases from J, leaving 11 bases between. The CDR3, as DNA: TGTGCCAGCAGCTTAGGAGGGGTTGACGAAAAACTGTTTTTT. Translation: CASSLGGVDEKLFF.

The CDR3 sequence is CASSLRRQGDIAFF. CDR3 sequence (DNA): TGTGCCAGCAGCTTAAGGCGACAGGGGGACATAGCTTTCTTT. V usage is TRBV7-8 and J usage is TRBJ1-1, with 9 nucleotides matching TRBD1. This CDR3 is built from 14 residues. Germline V gene lookup returns CDR1 SGHVS and CDR2 FQNEAQ. V shed 2 bases, J shed 10 bases, and the junction held 8 bases outside the gene matches.

V is TRBV9 and J is TRBJ1-2; D is undetermined. Germline V CDR1 and CDR2: SGDLS, YYNGEE. V lost 5 bases to trimming and J lost 7 bases, with 21 bases between them. The CDR3 loop spans 15 amino acids. The CDR3 spells CASSRTSAHFGGYTF. In DNA form, the CDR3 reads TGTGCCAGCAGTCGAACCTCGGCCCATTTTGGTGGCTACACCTTC.

This rearrangement joins TRBV5-1 to TRBJ2-5; the D gene is possibly TRBD1 (6 bases). The germline gives CDR1 SGHRS, CDR2 YFSETQ. CDR3 size: 16 residues. V shed 3 bases and J shed 5 bases, with 20 bases lying between them. The CDR3 DNA reads as TGCGCCAGCAGCTACCAGGGGCCACCGGGTATTGAGACCCAGTACTTC. Protein sequence: CASSYQGPPGIETQYF. Combining the CDR3 with reference TRBV5-1 and TRBJ2-5 gives the whole variable domain KAGVTQTPRYLIKTRGQQVTLSCSPISGHRSVSWYQQTPGQGLQFLFEYFSETQRNKGNFPGRFSGRQFSNSRSEMNVSTLELGDSALYLCASSYQGPPGIETQYFGPGTRLLVL.

This chain links TRBV4-1 with TRBJ2-1; 7 nucleotides match TRBD2. The V segment lost 4 bases and the J segment 4 bases; nucleotides outside the gene matches: 10. CDR3 length equals 16 residues. Germline CDR1 reads MGHRA; CDR2 reads YSYEKL. The CDR3 loop is CASSPGWAGAYNEQFF. In nucleotides, the CDR3 is TGCGCCAGCAGCCCCGGATGGGCGGGAGCATACAATGAGCAGTTCTTC.

V usage is TRBV5-4 and J usage is TRBJ2-7, with 8 bases lining up with TRBD2. Trimming at V came to 0 bases and at J to 6 bases, leaving 2 bases not matched to a gene. There are 13 residues in the CDR3. Germline V gives CDR1 SGHNT, CDR2 YYREEE (reference sequence). In DNA, the CDR3 is TGTGCCAGCAGCTTGGCCGGGGGGGCCGAGCAGTACTTC. Residues: CASSLAGGAEQYF.

This chain uses TRBV6-1 with TRBJ2-3; 7 bases align to TRBD2. There are 13 residues in the CDR3. CDR1 and CDR2 (germline): MNHNS, SASEGT. Trimming removed 5 bases from V and 2 bases from J; junction bases left unmatched: 1. The CDR3: CASSRGDTDTQYF. The DNA of the CDR3 is TGTGCCAGCAGTCGGGGGGACACAGATACGCAGTATTTT.

The chain carries TRBV19 and TRBJ2-5, with D tentatively TRBD2 (6 bases). Germline lookup yields CDR1 LNHDA and CDR2 SQIVND (reference sequence). CDR3 length: 13 residues. With 3 bases removed from V and 7 bases from J, the gap between germline ends came to 12 bases. The DNA of the CDR3 is TGTGCCAGTAGTATGGTCCCCGGGGGGACCCAGTACTTC. Translated: CASSMVPGGTQYF.